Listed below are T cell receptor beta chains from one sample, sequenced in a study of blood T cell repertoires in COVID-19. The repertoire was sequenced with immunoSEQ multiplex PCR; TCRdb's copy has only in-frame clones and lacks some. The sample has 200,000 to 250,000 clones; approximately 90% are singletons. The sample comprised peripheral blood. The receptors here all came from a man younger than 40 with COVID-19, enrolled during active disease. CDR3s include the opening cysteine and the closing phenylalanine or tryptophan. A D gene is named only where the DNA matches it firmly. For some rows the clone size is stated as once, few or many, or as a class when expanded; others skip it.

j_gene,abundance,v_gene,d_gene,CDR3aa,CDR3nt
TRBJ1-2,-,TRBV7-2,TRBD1,CASTHFSDRDRGGYTF,TGTGCCAGCACCCACTTCTCCGACAGGGACAGGGGCGGCTACACCTTC
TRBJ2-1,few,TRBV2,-,CASSEDMVPNEQFF,TGTGCCAGCAGTGAAGACATGGTTCCCAATGAGCAGTTCTTC
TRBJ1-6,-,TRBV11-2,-,CASSSQGQYSPLHF,TGTGCCAGCAGCTCTCAGGGGCAGTATTCACCCCTCCACTTT
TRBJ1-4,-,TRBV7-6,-,CASSLGAIVTTNEKLFF,TGTGCCAGCAGCTTAGGGGCCATAGTAACAACTAATGAAAAACTGTTTTTT
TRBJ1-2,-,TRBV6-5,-,CASSYSMLRGYGYTF,TGTGCCAGCAGTTACTCGATGTTGCGGGGCTATGGCTACACCTTC
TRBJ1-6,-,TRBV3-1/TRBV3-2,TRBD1,CASSQAQGALLNNSPLHF,TGTGCCAGCAGCCAAGCGCAGGGGGCGCTTTTAAATAATTCACCCCTCCACTTT
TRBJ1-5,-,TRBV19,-,CASSIAGGGQPQHF,TGTGCCAGTAGTATAGCGGGGGGGGGCCAGCCCCAGCATTTT
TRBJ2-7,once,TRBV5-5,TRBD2,CASSLDGLAGYEQYF,TGTGCCAGCAGCTTGGACGGACTAGCGGGCTACGAGCAGTACTTC
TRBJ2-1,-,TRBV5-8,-,CASIKHRQGYNEQFF,TGTGCCAGCATCAAACATCGGCAGGGCTACAATGAGCAGTTCTTC
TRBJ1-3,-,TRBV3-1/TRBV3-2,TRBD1,CASSQDRTRTGIHSGNTIYF,TGTGCCAGCAGCCAAGATAGAACAAGGACAGGGATCCACTCTGGAAACACCATATATTTT
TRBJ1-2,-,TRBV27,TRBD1,CASSLHSTGTGDYGYTF,TGTGCCAGCAGTTTACATTCTACCGGGACAGGGGACTATGGCTACACCTTC
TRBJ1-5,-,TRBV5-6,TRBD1,CASSLGTGDQPQHF,TGTGCCAGCAGCTTGGGGACAGGGGATCAGCCCCAGCATTTT
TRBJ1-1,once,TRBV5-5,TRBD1,CASSLDGQANTEAFF,TGTGCCAGCAGCCTAGATGGACAGGCTAACACTGAAGCTTTCTTT
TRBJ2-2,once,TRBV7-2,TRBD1,CASSLSRTGHGELFF,TGTGCCAGCAGCTTATCTCGGACAGGGCACGGGGAGCTGTTTTTT
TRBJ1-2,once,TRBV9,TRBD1,CASSERGTGGYYGYTF,TGTGCCAGCAGCGAGAGAGGGACAGGGGGCTACTATGGCTACACCTTC